This paragraph covers one T cell receptor beta chain sequence. The antigen is unknown. This CDR3 comprises 16 residues. The V segment lost 4 bases and the J segment 2 bases; nucleotides outside the gene matches: 9. Looked up from germline, CDR1 is SGHRS and CDR2 is YFSETQ. Profiling of TCR beta VDJ combinations and CDR3 sequences used genomic DNA as template. Each CDR3 protein gets one entry after TCRdb re-called the reads with MiXCR. This repertoire shows hundreds of thousands of distinct CDR3 sequences, 65% to 80% found once; its top ten account for 3% to 5%. These data are taken from a study of CD8+CD57+ T cells in acquired aplastic anemia. Whole-study context: About 3 ug was the average amount of DNA from sorted CD4+ and CD8+ cells.

Overall study results and limits: Shared by patients and controls, 25 to 35 CD8+ CDR3s were abundant in patients.

The source is a human donor in good health, serving as a control. This chain links TRBV5-1 with TRBJ2-7; 10 bases match TRBD2. Sequenced sample: sorted CD4+, CD8+, or CD8+CD57+ T cells (not recorded which) from PBMCs. DNA for the CDR3: TGCGCCAGCAGCGTACAGATAGGACTAGCGGCCTACGAGCAGTACTTC. Translating gives CASSVQIGLAAYEQYF.